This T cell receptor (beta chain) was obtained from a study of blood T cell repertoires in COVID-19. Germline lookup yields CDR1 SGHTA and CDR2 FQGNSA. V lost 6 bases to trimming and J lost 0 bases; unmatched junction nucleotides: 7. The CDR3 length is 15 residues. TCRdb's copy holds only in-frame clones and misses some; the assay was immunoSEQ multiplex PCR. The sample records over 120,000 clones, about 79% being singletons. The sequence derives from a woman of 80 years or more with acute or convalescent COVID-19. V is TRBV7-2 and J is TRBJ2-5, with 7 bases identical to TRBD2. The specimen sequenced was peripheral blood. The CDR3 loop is CASSRLRGDQETQYF. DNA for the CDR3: TGTGCCAGCAGTCGCCTTCGGGGGGACCAAGAGACCCAGTACTTC.